This T cell receptor (beta chain) was profiled in a study of blood T cell repertoires in COVID-19. Losses at the gene ends were 9 bases for V and 1 base for J; bases not matched to a gene: 7. The CDR3 runs to 14 residues. Per germline, CDR1 SGHAT and CDR2 FQNNGV. Participants reported their clinical history, and cohort assignment relied on those reports. In the original workflow: Cell counts per sample came from amplifying reference gene primers. Data came from immunoSEQ multiplex PCR; TCRdb stores just in-frame clones and leaves some out. The DNA was the basis for D and trimming; V, J and clone size are from that table. This table holds about 200,000 clones, approximately 86% found once.

This sequence was found in a woman in her 40s with acute COVID-19. The chain employs TRBV11-2 and TRBJ2-7; 9 nucleotides match TRBD2. Material: PBMCs or T cells enriched from blood (not recorded which). The CDR3 DNA reads TGTGCCAGTGGAGCGGGAGGTATATCCTACGAGCAGTACTTC. Translated: CASGAGGISYEQYF.